A single sample is the source of the 11 T cell receptor beta chains below, sequenced in a study of T cell repertoires in ileal Crohn's disease. Generated by immunoSEQ multiplex PCR, the TCRdb table keeps only in-frame clones and is missing some. Seen here are about 62,000 clones, 85% to 90% observed once, and the top ten hold roughly 2%. Specified time point: neoterminal ileum biopsy at postoperative endoscopy, about 6 months after surgery. The sequencing input was ileal tissue. These receptors originate from an adult with Crohn's disease.

The chain couples TRBV19 to TRBJ1-4, with a tentative D call TRBD1 (5 bases). The germline V and J ends were trimmed by 3 bases and 5 bases, with 16 bases remaining between them. The CDR3 is made up of 16 amino acids. CDR1 LNHDA and CDR2 SQIVND come from the germline V gene (reference sequence). DNA of the CDR3: TGTGCCAGTAGTATTAGGTCCTTAGGGGAAAATGAAAAACTGTTTTTT. Amino acids: CASSIRSLGENEKLFF.

The chain carries TRBV7-6 and TRBJ1-1, with a possible D match to TRBD1 (6 bases). The V end lost 1 base, the J end lost 3 bases, and 15 bases lay between the germline ends. The V gene's germline CDR1 is SGHVS and CDR2 FNYEAQ. This CDR3 has 16 amino acids. CDR3 sequence reads: CASSLVPGGRDTEAFF. CDR3 coding DNA: TGTGCCAGCAGCTTAGTCCCTGGGGGCAGGGACACTGAAGCTTTCTTT.

This clone was picked up one time. The chain has TRBV14 and TRBJ2-7, with unresolved D. The CDR3 consists of 13 residues. The V end was cut by 2 bases, the J end by 4 bases, with 9 bases between. Germline assignment: CDR1 SGHDN and CDR2 FVKESK. The CDR3 is CASSQIAGYEQYV. CDR3 DNA: TGTGCCAGCAGCCAAATCGCAGGATACGAGCAGTACGTC.

V is TRBV15 and J is TRBJ2-7; 11 positions agree with TRBD2. From germline, CDR1 is LNHNV and CDR2 YYDKDF (reference sequence). The CDR3 extends over 14 amino acids. After removal of 0 bases from V and 7 bases from J, the junction contained 2 bases not matched to a gene. CDR3 sequence (DNA): TGTGCCACCAGCAGAGATCCTAGCGGGAGGGAGCAGTACTTC. Translating gives CATSRDPSGREQYF.

The rearrangement links TRBV7-9 to TRBJ2-1; 9 bases map to TRBD1. Germline V gives CDR1 SEHNR, CDR2 FQNEAQ (reference sequence). This CDR3 comprises 12 residues. V lost 1 base to trimming and J lost 11 bases; unmatched junction nucleotides: 0. In DNA, the CDR3 is TGTGCCAGCAGCTTAGACAGGGGGCAGCAGTTCTTC. Translation gives CASSLDRGQQFF.

This clone was seen a single time. V usage is TRBV19 and J usage is TRBJ1-4; D is possibly TRBD1 (5 bases). Germline CDR1 is LNHDA and CDR2 is SQIVND (reference sequence). Trimming took off 5 bases at V and 0 bases at J, with 7 bases between the two ends. The CDR3 is made up of 14 amino acids. As DNA, the CDR3 is TGTGCCAGTAGTCACAGGCCAACTAATGAAAAACTGTTTTTT. This sequence encodes CASSHRPTNEKLFF.

This rearrangement joins TRBV27 to TRBJ1-2; 10 nucleotides align to TRBD1. V gave up 8 bases and J gave up 2 bases; unmatched junction bases: 14. Germline loops: CDR1 MNHEY, CDR2 SMNVEV (reference sequence). This CDR3 has 17 amino acids. CDR3 sequence: CASRQITGTGANYGYTF. In DNA form, the CDR3 reads TGTGCCAGCCGTCAAATTACCGGGACAGGGGCCAACTATGGCTACACCTTC.

The chain uses TRBV28 and TRBJ1-2, with TRBD1 matching 7 bases. Germline-derived CDR1 and CDR2 are MDHEN and SYDVKM. The junction had 6 bases not matched to a gene; V was cut back by 10 bases and J by 4 bases. The CDR3 is made up of 12 amino acids. Written as DNA, the CDR3 is TGTGCCACCTCGACAGGGACCTATGGCTACACCTTC. Amino acid sequence: CATSTGTYGYTF.

The chain recombines TRBV6-1 with TRBJ1-5; D is undetermined. Germline CDR1 and CDR2: MNHNS and SASEGT. The germline V and J ends were trimmed by 1 base and 7 bases, with 5 bases remaining between them. The CDR3 is 12 amino acids. CDR3 coding DNA: TGTGCCAGCAGTGAAGGAGAGCAGCCCCAGCATTTT. Translation: CASSEGEQPQHF.

This chain joins TRBV9 and TRBJ2-5; D gene uncertain. Germline CDR1 and CDR2: SGDLS and YYNGEE. Trimming removed 0 bases at V and 2 bases at J, with 8 bases between. CDR3 size: 14 residues. CDR3 sequence: CASSVEHSQETQYF. The CDR3 nucleotides are TGTGCCAGCAGCGTAGAACACAGTCAAGAGACCCAGTACTTC.

V is TRBV15 and J is TRBJ1-6, with D uncertain. Trimming shortened V by 8 bases and J by 0 bases, and 8 bases separated the two germline ends. CDR3 length equals 14 residues. Per the germline V gene, CDR1 is LNHNV and CDR2 is YYDKDF (reference sequence). CDR3 nucleotide sequence: TGTGCCACCCAGTTCAGCTCCTATAATTCACCCCTCCACTTT. Translating it yields CATQFSSYNSPLHF. Using reference TRBV15 and TRBJ1-6 for the parts outside the CDR3, the full variable domain is DAMVIQNPRYQVTQFGKPVTLSCSQTLNHNVMYWYQQKSSQAPKLLFHYYDKDFNNEADTPDNFQSRRPNTSFCFLDIRSPGLGDTAMYLCATQFSSYNSPLHFGNGTRLTVT.